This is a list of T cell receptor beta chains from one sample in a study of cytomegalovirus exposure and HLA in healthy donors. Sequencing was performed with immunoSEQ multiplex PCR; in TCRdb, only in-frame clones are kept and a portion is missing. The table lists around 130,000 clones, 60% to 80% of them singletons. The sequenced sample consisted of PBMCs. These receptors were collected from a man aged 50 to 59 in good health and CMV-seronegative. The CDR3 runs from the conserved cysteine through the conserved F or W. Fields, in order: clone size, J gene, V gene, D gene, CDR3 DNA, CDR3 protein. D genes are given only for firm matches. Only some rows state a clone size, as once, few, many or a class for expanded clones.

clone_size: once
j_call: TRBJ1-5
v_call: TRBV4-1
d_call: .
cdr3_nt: TGCGCCAGCAGCCAAGAGGAGGGGAATCAGCCCCAGCATTTT
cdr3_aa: CASSQEEGNQPQHF

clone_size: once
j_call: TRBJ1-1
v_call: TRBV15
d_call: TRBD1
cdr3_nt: TGTGCCACCAGCGGAGACAGGGCTTCTGAAGCTTTCTTT
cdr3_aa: CATSGDRASEAFF

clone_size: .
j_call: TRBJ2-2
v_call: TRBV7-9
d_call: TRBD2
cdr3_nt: TGTGCCAGCAGCTACCTAGCGGGAGGGACCGGGGAGCTGTTTTTT
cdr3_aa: CASSYLAGGTGELFF

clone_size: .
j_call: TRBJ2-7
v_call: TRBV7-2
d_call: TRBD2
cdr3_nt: TGTGCCAGCAGCTCAACTAGCGGGAGGGTCGACGAGCAGTACTTC
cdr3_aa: CASSSTSGRVDEQYF

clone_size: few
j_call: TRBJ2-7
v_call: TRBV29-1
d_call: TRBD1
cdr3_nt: TGCAGCGTTGTGGGCGGACAGGGTTCCAAAAGCTCCTACGAGCAGTACTTC
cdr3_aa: CSVVGGQGSKSSYEQYF

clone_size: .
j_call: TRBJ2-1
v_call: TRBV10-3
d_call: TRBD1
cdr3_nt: TGTGCCAACGGGGACAGTTACAATGAGCAGTTCTTC
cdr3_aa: CANGDSYNEQFF

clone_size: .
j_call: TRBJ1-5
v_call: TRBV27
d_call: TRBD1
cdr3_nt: TGTGCCAGCAGTTTTTCCGGGACAGGTAATCAGCCCCAGCATTTT
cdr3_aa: CASSFSGTGNQPQHF

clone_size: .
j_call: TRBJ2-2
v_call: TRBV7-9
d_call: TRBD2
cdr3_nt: TGTGCCAGCAGCTTAGCGGAAATGTACGGACTAGCGGTCACCGGGGAGCTGTTTTTT
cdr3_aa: CASSLAEMYGLAVTGELFF

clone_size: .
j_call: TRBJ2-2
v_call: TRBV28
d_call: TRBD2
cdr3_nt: TGTGCCAGCAGGATCTCTAGCGGGAGGGCCAGCGGGGAGCTGTTTTTT
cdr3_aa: CASRISSGRASGELFF

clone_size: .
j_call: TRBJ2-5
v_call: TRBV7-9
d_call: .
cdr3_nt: TGTGCCAGCAGCCCGAGGAGGAGTGGGGAGACCCAGTACTTC
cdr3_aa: CASSPRRSGETQYF

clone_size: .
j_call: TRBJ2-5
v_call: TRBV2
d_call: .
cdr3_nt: TGTGCCAGCACCCTGGACAGCGGAGAGACCCAGTACTTC
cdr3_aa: CASTLDSGETQYF

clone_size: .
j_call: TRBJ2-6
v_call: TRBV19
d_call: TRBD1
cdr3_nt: TGTGCCAGTAGTATGAGACAGGGTTCTGGGGCCAACGTCCTGACTTTC
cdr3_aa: CASSMRQGSGANVLTF

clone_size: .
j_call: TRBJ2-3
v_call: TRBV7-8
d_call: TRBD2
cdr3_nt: TGTGCCAGCAGCTTTGGACTAGCGGGTCAGGGCCCTACGCAGTATTTT
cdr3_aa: CASSFGLAGQGPTQYF

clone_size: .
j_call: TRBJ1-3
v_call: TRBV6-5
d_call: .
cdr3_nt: TGTGCCAGCAGCTCCTCCGGTGGAAACACCATATATTTT
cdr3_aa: CASSSSGGNTIYF